The following is a T cell receptor (beta chain) sequence with its context. After removal of 9 bases from V and 7 bases from J, the junction contained 9 bases not matched to a gene. This CDR3 has 14 residues. Germline V CDR1 and CDR2: SGHDT, YYEEEE. Generated by immunoSEQ multiplex PCR, the TCRdb table keeps only in-frame clones and is missing some. The data hold around 300,000 clones, with around 87% observed a single time. This specimen belongs to a study of blood T cell repertoires in COVID-19. This TCR came from a woman in her twenties or thirties who had recovered from COVID-19. Sequencing was performed on PBMCs or T cells enriched from blood (not recorded which). V and J are TRBV5-6 and TRBJ2-1; 11 bases match TRBD2. CDR3 sequence (DNA): TGTGCCACCATGACTAGCGGGGCGAGAAATGAGCAGTTCTTC. This translates into CATMTSGARNEQFF.